This passage covers 24 T cell receptor beta chains from one sample sequenced in a study of T cell responses to AZD1222 COVID-19 vaccine. Method: immunoSEQ multiplex PCR; TCRdb's copy keeps in-frame clones and lacks some. The sample carries about 160,000 clones, about 90% recorded once. This sample comprised peripheral blood, obtained on day 0 of AZD1222 vaccination. The receptors were sampled from an adult in good health.

J is TRBJ2-7 and V is TRBV29-1; possible D gene TRBD1, 6 bases. The V and J ends lost 3 bases and 0 bases respectively, with 12 bases between them. The CDR3 has 14 residues. Germline V CDR1 and CDR2: SQVTM, ANQGSEA. The CDR3 DNA sequence: TGCAGCGTTGAGACCACAGGGAACTCCTACGAGCAGTACTTC. It yields the protein CSVETTGNSYEQYF.

The V gene is TRBV14, the J gene TRBJ2-7; D remains ambiguous. The germline V gene encodes CDR1 SGHDN and CDR2 FVKESK. Trimming left V 2 bases short and J 5 bases short, with 13 bases between. The CDR3 loop spans 14 amino acids. The CDR3 region is CASSQFDELDEQYF. CDR3 nucleotides: TGTGCCAGCAGCCAATTCGATGAGTTGGACGAGCAGTACTTC. Complete variable domain (other parts from reference TRBV14 and TRBJ2-7): EAGVTQFPSHSVIEKGQTVTLRCDPISGHDNLYWYRRVMGKEIKFLLHFVKESKQDESGMPNNRFLAERTGGTYSTLKVQPAELEDSGVYFCASSQFDELDEQYFGPGTRLTVT.

The chain carries TRBV7-2 and TRBJ2-7; 12 bases are a match to TRBD2. The CDR3 consists of 15 residues. Germline loops: CDR1 SGHTA, CDR2 FQGNSA. V was pared by 6 bases and J by 3 bases, with 6 bases of the junction left unmatched. The CDR3 DNA is TGTGCCAGCAGTTCAGGACTAGCGGGGTTCTACGAGCAGTACTTC. Amino acids: CASSSGLAGFYEQYF.

The genes are TRBV7-9 and TRBJ2-3; 13 bases are shared with TRBD2. The CDR3 has 18 amino acids. Germline lookup yields CDR1 SEHNR and CDR2 FQNEAQ (reference sequence). Trimming removed 1 base from V and 0 bases from J; junction bases left unmatched: 4. The CDR3 loop is CASSLGLAGGFSTDTQYF. As DNA, the CDR3 is TGTGCCAGCAGCTTAGGACTAGCGGGGGGCTTTAGCACAGATACGCAGTATTTT.

This sequence joins TRBV15 and TRBJ2-1; 8 nucleotides align to TRBD1. V shed 0 bases and J 4 bases; nucleotides not matched to a gene: 8. This CDR3 is built from 17 residues. Germline CDR1 reads LNHNV; CDR2 reads YYDKDF (reference sequence). Here the CDR3 reads CATSRDNRGNVYNEQFF. The DNA for the CDR3 is TGTGCCACCAGCAGAGATAACAGGGGGAATGTGTACAATGAGCAGTTCTTC.

The V gene is TRBV27, the J gene TRBJ2-1; D uncertain. Trimming stripped 6 bases from V and 0 bases from J, with 12 bases between. This CDR3 region has 15 residues. Germline V lookup: CDR1 MNHEY, CDR2 SMNVEV (reference sequence). Here the CDR3 DNA reads TGTGCCAGCAGCCTAGACGCGAGCTCCTACAATGAGCAGTTCTTC. Translated, it gives CASSLDASSYNEQFF.

The genes are TRBV27 and TRBJ2-6; D may be TRBD1 or TRBD2 (5 bases each). Trimming took off 2 bases at V and 1 base at J, with 18 bases between the two ends. CDR1 and CDR2 from the germline V gene are MNHEY and SMNVEV (reference sequence). The CDR3 covers 19 residues. The CDR3 DNA sequence: TGTGCCAGCAGTTTAGATACTAGGGGCCCACTTTCTGGGGCCAACGTCCTGACTTTC. Translated, it gives CASSLDTRGPLSGANVLTF.

This rearrangement joins TRBV5-4 to TRBJ1-2; 11 positions match TRBD1. The CDR3 is 17 amino acids. Trimming cost V 3 bases and J 3 bases; bases outside gene matches: 10. In germline, CDR1 is SGHNT, CDR2 YYREEE (reference sequence). The CDR3 protein is CASSSDRGRIFDYGYTF. DNA of the CDR3: TGTGCCAGCAGCTCGGACAGGGGGCGTATTTTTGACTATGGCTACACCTTC.

The sample holds a few counts of this clone. The CDR3 spells CASSQAPGANYGYTF. The DNA for the CDR3 is TGTGCCAGCAGCCAAGCCCCGGGCGCTAACTATGGCTACACCTTC. The rearrangement uses TRBV3-1 (or the pseudogene TRBV3-2) and TRBJ1-2; D call uncertain. From germline, CDR1 is LGHDT and CDR2 YNNKEL (reference sequence). CDR3 length: 15 residues. V lost 1 base and J 0 bases, leaving 9 bases between the germline ends.

The chain combines TRBV28 with TRBJ1-2; D is perhaps TRBD1 (6 bases). Per the germline V gene, CDR1 is MDHEN and CDR2 is SYDVKM. V was cut by 2 bases and J by 6 bases, with 10 bases left in between. This CDR3 is 13 amino acids long. CDR3 bases: TGTGCCAGCAGTTTAGGGGGGGCGGATGGCTACACCTTC. Translating gives CASSLGGADGYTF.

The CDR3 DNA reads as TGTGCCTGGAACAGGGGTCCCGTCGGAGCTTTCTTT. It translates to CAWNRGPVGAFF. V usage is TRBV30 and J usage is TRBJ1-1, with 7 bases matching TRBD1. The junction had 9 bases not matched to a gene; V was cut back by 4 bases and J by 10 bases. The CDR3 consists of 12 residues. In germline, CDR1 is GTSNPN, CDR2 SVGIG (reference sequence).

This chain links TRBV6-4 with TRBJ2-7; D possibly corresponds to TRBD1 (5 bases). CDR3 length equals 15 residues. V was clipped by 2 bases and J by 0 bases, with 11 bases between them. Per germline, CDR1 MRHNA and CDR2 SNTAGT. The CDR3 region is CASSDRGSHSYEQYF. The CDR3 DNA reads as TGTGCCAGCAGTGACAGGGGCAGCCACTCCTACGAGCAGTACTTC.

This clone has more than one count but fewer than ten. The J gene is TRBJ1-1, the V gene TRBV30, with D perhaps TRBD1 (5 bases). Germline CDR1 and CDR2: GTSNPN and SVGIG (reference sequence). The ends were cut back, 6 bases at V and 0 bases at J, with 11 bases in the middle. The length of the CDR3 is 13 residues. The CDR3 reads CACRGMMNTEAFF. DNA for the CDR3: TGTGCCTGCCGGGGGATGATGAACACTGAAGCTTTCTTT.

The chain uses TRBV7-2 and TRBJ1-2; tentatively, D is TRBD1 (6 bases). The CDR3 has 14 amino acids. Germline CDR1 SGHTA, CDR2 FQGNSA. V dropped 2 bases and J dropped 4 bases, with 11 bases sitting between them. The CDR3 loop is CASSLLDRSYGYTF. The CDR3 bases are TGTGCCAGCAGCTTATTGGACAGATCCTATGGCTACACCTTC. Looking up the rest from reference TRBV7-2 and TRBJ1-2 gives the full variable domain: GAGVSQSPSNKVTEKGKDVELRCDPISGHTALYWYRQSLGQGLEFLIYFQGNSAPDKSGLPSDRFSAERTGGSVSTLTIQRTQQEDSAVYLCASSLLDRSYGYTFGSGTRLTVV.

The J gene is TRBJ2-2, the V gene TRBV7-2; weak D call: TRBD2 (6 bases). Germline V CDR1 and CDR2: SGHTA, FQGNSA. Deletions cut 5 bases from V and 5 bases from J, with 21 bases between. CDR3 length equals 17 residues. The CDR3 coding sequence is TGTGCCAGCAGCCCGGAGGTGCGGGGATCCCTGACCGGGGAGCTGTTTTTT. Protein: CASSPEVRGSLTGELFF.

In its sample, this clone was seen once. The V call is TRBV21-1, the J call TRBJ2-4; TRBD2, the table's D call, was not compared with the DNA. TRBV21-1 is designated a pseudogene. The CDR3 has 17 amino acids. CDR3 in DNA: TGTGCCAGCACCAGACAGCGGGGGGGCGTTGGCAAAAACATTCAGTACTTC. Translated: CASTRQRGGVGKNIQYF.

The chain has TRBV12-3 or TRBV12-4 and TRBJ2-7; D unresolved. This CDR3 spans 13 amino acids. The V end was cut by 3 bases, the J end by 1 base, with 7 bases between. Here the CDR3 DNA reads TGTGCCAGCAGTTTCGGTACTTCCTACGAGCAGTACTTC. Translation: CASSFGTSYEQYF.

CDR3 region: CSASPPGSGGSTDTQYF. For the CDR3, the DNA is TGCAGTGCTAGTCCCCCCGGGAGCGGGGGGAGCACAGATACGCAGTATTTT. The gene calls are TRBV20-1 and TRBJ2-3, with 9 bases fitting TRBD2. CDR1 DFQATT and CDR2 SNEGSKA come from the germline V gene (reference sequence). The CDR3 sequence is 17 residues long. V lost 3 bases, J lost 0 bases, and 10 bases stayed unmatched.

This chain joins TRBV12-3 or TRBV12-4 and TRBJ1-1, with 7 bases lining up with TRBD1. The CDR3 extends over 13 amino acids. V was pared by 5 bases and J by 5 bases, with 5 bases of the junction left unmatched. CDR3 nucleotides: TGTGCCAGCAGTAGGGACAGTTATACTGAAGCTTTCTTT. Protein sequence: CASSRDSYTEAFF.

The V call is TRBV7-9, the J call TRBJ1-1, with D perhaps TRBD1 (5 bases). Trimming removed 5 bases at V and 0 bases at J, with 13 bases between. Germline CDR1 is SEHNR and CDR2 is FQNEAQ (reference sequence). The CDR3 covers 15 residues. The CDR3 DNA follows: TGTGCCAGCAGCCCCCGGGCAGGGCTGAACACTGAAGCTTTCTTT. Translated: CASSPRAGLNTEAFF.

The J gene is TRBJ2-1, the V gene TRBV3-1 (or the pseudogene TRBV3-2); 9 positions match TRBD2. The CDR3 is 16 residues long. Germline values: CDR1 LGHDT, CDR2 YNNKEL (reference sequence). V shed 4 bases and J 10 bases; nucleotides not matched to a gene: 14. CDR3 DNA: TGTGCCAGCAGCCCTGAGACTCGAGCGGGGGGTAGAGAGCAGTTCTTC. Translated, it gives CASSPETRAGGREQFF.

V is TRBV6-1 and J is TRBJ1-3, with 10 bases fitting TRBD1. Germline values: CDR1 MNHNS, CDR2 SASEGT. The CDR3 runs 16 residues. Trimming took 2 bases from V and 6 from J; bases not matched to a gene: 7. The CDR3 reads CASSEFRGQGVNTIYF. In nucleotides, the CDR3 is TGTGCCAGCAGTGAATTTCGAGGACAGGGGGTAAACACCATATATTTT.

The chain carries TRBV19 and TRBJ2-1, with D unclear. The V end lost 7 bases, the J end lost 0 bases, and 16 bases lay between the germline ends. In germline, CDR1 is LNHDA, CDR2 SQIVND (reference sequence). CDR3 size: 16 residues. The CDR3 coding sequence is TGTGCCAGTACAAGGACCCCAATGAGCTCCTACAATGAGCAGTTCTTC. Its protein is CASTRTPMSSYNEQFF.

CDR3 amino acids: CASSQGPGLEYEQYF. The CDR3, as DNA: TGCGCCAGCAGCCAGGGGCCCGGACTTGAATACGAGCAGTACTTC. The J gene is TRBJ2-7, the V gene TRBV4-1; D possibly uses TRBD1 or TRBD2 (5 bases each). V dropped 3 bases and J dropped 4 bases, with 16 bases sitting between them. From germline, CDR1 is MGHRA and CDR2 YSYEKL. CDR3 length equals 15 residues.